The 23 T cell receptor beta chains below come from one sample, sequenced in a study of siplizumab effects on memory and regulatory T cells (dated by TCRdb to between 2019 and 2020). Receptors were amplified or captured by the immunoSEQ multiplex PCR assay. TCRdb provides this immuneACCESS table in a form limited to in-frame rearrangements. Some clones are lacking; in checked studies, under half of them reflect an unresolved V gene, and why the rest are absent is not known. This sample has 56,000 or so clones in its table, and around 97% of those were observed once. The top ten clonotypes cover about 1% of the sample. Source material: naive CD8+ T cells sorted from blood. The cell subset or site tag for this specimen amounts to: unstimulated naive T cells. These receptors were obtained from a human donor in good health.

CDR3 region: CASSQGGTGELFF. The CDR3 coding sequence is TGTGCCAGCAGTCAGGGCGGCACCGGGGAGCTGTTTTTT. The V gene is TRBV9, the J gene TRBJ2-2, with D perhaps TRBD1 (5 bases). The CDR3 spans 13 residues. Trimming shortened V by 5 bases and J by 4 bases, and 9 bases separated the two germline ends. The germline V gene encodes CDR1 SGDLS and CDR2 YYNGEE.

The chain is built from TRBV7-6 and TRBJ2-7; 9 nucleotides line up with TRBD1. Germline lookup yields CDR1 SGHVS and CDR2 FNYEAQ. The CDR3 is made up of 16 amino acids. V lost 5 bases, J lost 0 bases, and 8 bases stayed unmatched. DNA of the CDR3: TGTGCCAGCAGCCAAGGACAGGGGAGGAGCTCCTACGAGCAGTACTTC. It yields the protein CASSQGQGRSSYEQYF.

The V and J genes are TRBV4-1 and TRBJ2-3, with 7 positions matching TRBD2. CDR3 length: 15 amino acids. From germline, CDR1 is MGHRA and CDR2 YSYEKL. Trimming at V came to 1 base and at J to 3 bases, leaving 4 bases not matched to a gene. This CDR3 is CASSQVAGATDTQYF. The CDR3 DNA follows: TGCGCCAGCAGCCAAGTTGCGGGAGCTACAGATACGCAGTATTTT.

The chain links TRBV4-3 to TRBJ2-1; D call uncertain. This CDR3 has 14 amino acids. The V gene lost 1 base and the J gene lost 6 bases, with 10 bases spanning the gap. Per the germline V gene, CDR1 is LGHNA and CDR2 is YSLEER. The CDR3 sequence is CASSQGGTLNEQFF. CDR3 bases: TGCGCCAGCAGCCAAGGGGGAACACTCAATGAGCAGTTCTTC.

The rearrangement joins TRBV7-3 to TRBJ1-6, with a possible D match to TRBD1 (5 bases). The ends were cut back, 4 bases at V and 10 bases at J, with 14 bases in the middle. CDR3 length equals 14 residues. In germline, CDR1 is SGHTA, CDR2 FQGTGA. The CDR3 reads CASSSGTRGSPLHF. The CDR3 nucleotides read TGTGCCAGCAGCTCGGGGACCCGTGGGTCACCCCTCCACTTT.

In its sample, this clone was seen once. In DNA, the CDR3 is TGTGCCAGCAGCGTAGCTTTTGGGACAGGGACCACAGCTGAAGCTTTCTTT. Translated: CASSVAFGTGTTAEAFF. The gene calls are TRBV9 and TRBJ1-1, with 9 bases aligning to TRBD1. CDR3 length: 17 residues. The germline CDR1 and CDR2 sequences are SGDLS and YYNGEE. Unmatched junction bases numbered 12, after V lost 0 bases and J lost 6 bases.

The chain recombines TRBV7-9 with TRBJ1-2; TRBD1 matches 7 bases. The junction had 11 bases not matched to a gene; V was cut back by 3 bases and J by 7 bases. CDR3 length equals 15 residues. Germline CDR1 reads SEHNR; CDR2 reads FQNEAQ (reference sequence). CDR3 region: CASSFLGDRDRGYTF. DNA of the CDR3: TGTGCCAGCAGCTTTTTGGGCGACAGGGACCGTGGCTACACCTTC.

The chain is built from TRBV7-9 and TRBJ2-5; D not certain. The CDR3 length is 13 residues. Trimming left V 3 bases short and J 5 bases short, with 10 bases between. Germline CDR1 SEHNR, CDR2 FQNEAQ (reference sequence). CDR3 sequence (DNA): TGTGCCAGCAGCTTCGTCAAAGTCGAGACCCAGTACTTC. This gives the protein CASSFVKVETQYF.

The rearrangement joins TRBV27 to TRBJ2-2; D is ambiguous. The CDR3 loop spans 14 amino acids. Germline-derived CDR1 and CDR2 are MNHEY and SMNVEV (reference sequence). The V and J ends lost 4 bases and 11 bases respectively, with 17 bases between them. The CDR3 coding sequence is TGTGCCAGCAGTTGGCGAGGCACCGGGTTTGAGCTGTTTTTT. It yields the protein CASSWRGTGFELFF.

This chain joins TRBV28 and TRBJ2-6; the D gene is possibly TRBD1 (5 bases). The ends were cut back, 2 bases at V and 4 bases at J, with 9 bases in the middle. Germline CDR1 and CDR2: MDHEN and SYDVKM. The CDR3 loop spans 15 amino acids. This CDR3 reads CASSLKGVGANVLTF. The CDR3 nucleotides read TGTGCCAGCAGTTTAAAAGGGGTAGGGGCCAACGTCCTGACTTTC. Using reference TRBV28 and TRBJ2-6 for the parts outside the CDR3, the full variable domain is DVKVTQSSRYLVKRTGEKVFLECVQDMDHENMFWYRQDPGLGLRLIYFSYDVKMKEKGDIPEGYSVSREKKERFSLILESASTNQTSMYLCASSLKGVGANVLTFGAGSRLTVL.

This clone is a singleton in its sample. The CDR3 loop is CSIAVSGELFF. The CDR3 DNA follows: TGCAGCATAGCAGTGTCGGGGGAGCTGTTTTTT. J is TRBJ2-2 and V is TRBV29-1, with D unresolved. Germline V gene data show CDR1 as SQVTM and CDR2 as ANQGSEA. The CDR3 extends over 11 amino acids. The V gene lost 8 bases and the J gene lost 8 bases, with 12 bases spanning the gap.

The CDR3 region has the DNA TGCGCCAGCAGCCGACTAGCGGGTAATTCCTACGAGCAGTACTTC. As protein: CASSRLAGNSYEQYF. The chain is built from TRBV4-1 and TRBJ2-7; TRBD2 matches 10 bases. The CDR3 contains 15 residues. V lost 4 bases, J lost 1 base, and 4 bases stayed unmatched. The germline V gene encodes CDR1 MGHRA and CDR2 YSYEKL.

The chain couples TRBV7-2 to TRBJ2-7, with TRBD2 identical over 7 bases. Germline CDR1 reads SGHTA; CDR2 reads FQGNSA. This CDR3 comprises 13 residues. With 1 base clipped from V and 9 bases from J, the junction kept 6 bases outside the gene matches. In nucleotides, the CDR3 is TGTGCCAGCAGCTTAGAATTAGCGGGCGGGCAGTACTTC. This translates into CASSLELAGGQYF. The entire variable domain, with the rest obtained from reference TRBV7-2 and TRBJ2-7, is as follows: GAGVSQSPSNKVTEKGKDVELRCDPISGHTALYWYRQSLGQGLEFLIYFQGNSAPDKSGLPSDRFSAERTGGSVSTLTIQRTQQEDSAVYLCASSLELAGGQYFGPGTRLTVT.

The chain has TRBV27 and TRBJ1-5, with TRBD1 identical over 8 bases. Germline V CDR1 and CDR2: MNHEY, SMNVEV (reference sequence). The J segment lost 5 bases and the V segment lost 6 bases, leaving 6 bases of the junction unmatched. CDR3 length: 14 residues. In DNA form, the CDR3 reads TGTGCCAGCAGCCCAGACAGGGGCTATCAGCCCCAGCATTTT. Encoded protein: CASSPDRGYQPQHF.

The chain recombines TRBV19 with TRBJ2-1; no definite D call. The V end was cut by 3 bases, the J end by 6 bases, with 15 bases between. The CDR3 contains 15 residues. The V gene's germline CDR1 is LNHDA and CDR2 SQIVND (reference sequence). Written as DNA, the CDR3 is TGTGCCAGTAGTATCGACTCAACAAGAGGCAATGAGCAGTTCTTC. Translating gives CASSIDSTRGNEQFF.

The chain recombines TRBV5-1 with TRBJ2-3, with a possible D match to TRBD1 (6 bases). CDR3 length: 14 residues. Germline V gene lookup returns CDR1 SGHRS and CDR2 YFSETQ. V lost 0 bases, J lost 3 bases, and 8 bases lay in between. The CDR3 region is CASSLDRVTDTQYF. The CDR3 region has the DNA TGCGCCAGCAGCTTGGACAGGGTGACAGATACGCAGTATTTT.

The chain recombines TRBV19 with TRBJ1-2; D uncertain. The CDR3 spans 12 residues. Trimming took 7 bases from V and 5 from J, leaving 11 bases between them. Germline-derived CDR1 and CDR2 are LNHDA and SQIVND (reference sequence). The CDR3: CASNQAGYGYTF. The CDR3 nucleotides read TGTGCCAGTAATCAGGCGGGGTATGGCTACACCTTC. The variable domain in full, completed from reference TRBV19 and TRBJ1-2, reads DGGITQSPKYLFRKEGQNVTLSCEQNLNHDAMYWYRQDPGQGLRLIYYSQIVNDFQKGDIAEGYSVSREKKESFPLTVTSAQKNPTAFYLCASNQAGYGYTFGSGTRLTVV.

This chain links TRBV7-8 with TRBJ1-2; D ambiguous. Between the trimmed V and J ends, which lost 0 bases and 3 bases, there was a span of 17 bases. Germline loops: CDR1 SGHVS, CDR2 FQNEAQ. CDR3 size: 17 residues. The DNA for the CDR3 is TGTGCCAGCAGCTTAGCGGTCTCGTCGGAGGTGGACTATGGCTACACCTTC. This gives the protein CASSLAVSSEVDYGYTF.

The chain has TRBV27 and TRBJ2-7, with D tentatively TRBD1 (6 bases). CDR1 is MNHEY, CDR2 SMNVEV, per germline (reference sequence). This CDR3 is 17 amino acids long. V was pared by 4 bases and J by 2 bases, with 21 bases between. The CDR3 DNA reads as TGTGCCAGCAGTTACTCGAGTTCAACAGGGCCCCCCTACGAGCAGTACTTC. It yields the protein CASSYSSSTGPPYEQYF.

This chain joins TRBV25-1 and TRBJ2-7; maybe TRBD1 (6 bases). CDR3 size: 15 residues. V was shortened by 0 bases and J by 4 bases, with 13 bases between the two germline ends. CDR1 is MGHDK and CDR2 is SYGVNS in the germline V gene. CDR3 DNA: TGTGCCAGCAGTGAATATTTTGGGACAACATACGAGCAGTACTTC. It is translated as CASSEYFGTTYEQYF.

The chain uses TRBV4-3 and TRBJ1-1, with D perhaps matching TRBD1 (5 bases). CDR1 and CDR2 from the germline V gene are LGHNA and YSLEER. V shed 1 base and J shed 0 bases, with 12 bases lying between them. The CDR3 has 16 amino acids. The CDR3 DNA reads TGCGCCAGCAGCCAAGGTTCAGGGACCATGAACACTGAAGCTTTCTTT. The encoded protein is CASSQGSGTMNTEAFF.

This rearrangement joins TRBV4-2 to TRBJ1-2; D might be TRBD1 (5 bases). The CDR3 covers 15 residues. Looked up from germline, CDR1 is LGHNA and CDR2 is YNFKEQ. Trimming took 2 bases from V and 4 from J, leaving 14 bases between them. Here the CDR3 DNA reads TGTGCCAGCAGCCAAAACGAACAGGAAATCTATGGCTACACCTTC. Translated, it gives CASSQNEQEIYGYTF.

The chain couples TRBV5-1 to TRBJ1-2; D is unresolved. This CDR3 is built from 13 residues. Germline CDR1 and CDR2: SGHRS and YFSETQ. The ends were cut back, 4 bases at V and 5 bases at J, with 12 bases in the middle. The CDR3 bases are TGCGCCAGCAGCCAGAGCGATCGGTATGGCTACACCTTC. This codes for CASSQSDRYGYTF.